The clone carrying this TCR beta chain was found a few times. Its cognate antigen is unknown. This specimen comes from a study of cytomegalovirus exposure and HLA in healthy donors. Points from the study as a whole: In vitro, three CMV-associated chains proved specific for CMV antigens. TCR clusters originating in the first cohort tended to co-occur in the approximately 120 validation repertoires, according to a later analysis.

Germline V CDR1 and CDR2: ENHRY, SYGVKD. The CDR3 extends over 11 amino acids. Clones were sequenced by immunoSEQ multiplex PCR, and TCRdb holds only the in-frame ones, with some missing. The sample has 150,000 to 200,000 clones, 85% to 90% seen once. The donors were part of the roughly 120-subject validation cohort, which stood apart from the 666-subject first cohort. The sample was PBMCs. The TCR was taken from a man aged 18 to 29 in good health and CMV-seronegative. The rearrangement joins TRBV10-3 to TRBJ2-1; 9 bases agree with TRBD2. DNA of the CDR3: TGTGGTAGCGGGAGTGGGTATGAGCAGTTCTTC. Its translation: CGSGSGYEQFF.